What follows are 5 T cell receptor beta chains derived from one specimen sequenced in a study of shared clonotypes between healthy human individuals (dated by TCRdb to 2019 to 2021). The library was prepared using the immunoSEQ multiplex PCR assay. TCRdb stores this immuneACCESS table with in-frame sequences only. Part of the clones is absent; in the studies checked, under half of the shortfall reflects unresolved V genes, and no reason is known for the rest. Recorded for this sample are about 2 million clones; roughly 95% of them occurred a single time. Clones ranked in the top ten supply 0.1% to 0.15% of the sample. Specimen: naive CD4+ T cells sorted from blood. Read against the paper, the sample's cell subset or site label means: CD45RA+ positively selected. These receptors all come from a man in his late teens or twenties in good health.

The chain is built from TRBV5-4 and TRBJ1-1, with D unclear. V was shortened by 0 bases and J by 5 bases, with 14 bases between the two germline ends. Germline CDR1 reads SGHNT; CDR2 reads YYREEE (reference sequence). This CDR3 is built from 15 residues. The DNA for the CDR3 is TGTGCCAGCAGCTTGGAGGAAGTCAGGAGGACTGAAGCTTTCTTT. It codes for CASSLEEVRRTEAFF.

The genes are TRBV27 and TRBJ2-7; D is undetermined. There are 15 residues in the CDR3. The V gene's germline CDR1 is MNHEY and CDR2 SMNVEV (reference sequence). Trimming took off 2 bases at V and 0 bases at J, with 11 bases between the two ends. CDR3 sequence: CASSLGWGISYEQYF. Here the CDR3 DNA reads TGTGCCAGCAGTTTAGGCTGGGGAATCTCCTACGAGCAGTACTTC.

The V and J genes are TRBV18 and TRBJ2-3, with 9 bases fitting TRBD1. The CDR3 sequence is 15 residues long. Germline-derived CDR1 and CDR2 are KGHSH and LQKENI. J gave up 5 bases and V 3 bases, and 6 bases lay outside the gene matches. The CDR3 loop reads CASSPGQGAGDTQYF. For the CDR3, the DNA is TGTGCCAGCTCACCGGGACAGGGTGCTGGAGATACGCAGTATTTT.

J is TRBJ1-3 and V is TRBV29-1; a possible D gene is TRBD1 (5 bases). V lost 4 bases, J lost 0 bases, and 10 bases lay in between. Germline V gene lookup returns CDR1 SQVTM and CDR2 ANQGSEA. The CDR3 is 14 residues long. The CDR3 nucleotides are TGCAGCGTTGTGGGCAGGGACTCTGGAAACACCATATATTTT. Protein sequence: CSVVGRDSGNTIYF.

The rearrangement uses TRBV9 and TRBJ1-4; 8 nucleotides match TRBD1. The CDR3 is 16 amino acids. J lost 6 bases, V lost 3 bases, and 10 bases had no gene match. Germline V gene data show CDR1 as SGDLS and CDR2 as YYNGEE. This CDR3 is CASSAYPTGAYEKLFF. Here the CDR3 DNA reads TGTGCCAGCAGCGCCTATCCGACAGGGGCTTATGAAAAACTGTTTTTT.